The rows below give T cell receptor beta chains drawn from one sample of a study of blood T cell repertoires in COVID-19. Data came from immunoSEQ multiplex PCR; TCRdb stores just in-frame clones and leaves some out. The sample has under 90,000 clones, 65% to 90% seen once. Sample: peripheral blood. These receptors originate from a woman of 80 years or more with active or convalescent COVID-19. CDR3s include the opening cysteine and the closing phenylalanine or tryptophan. The D gene is left open where the match is weak. Rows give clone size only sometimes, using once, few, many, or a class for an expanded clone.

clone_size: .
d_call: .
v_call: TRBV3-1/TRBV3-2
j_call: TRBJ1-3
cdr3_aa: CASSRPQGPSGNTIYF
cdr3_nt: TGTGCCAGCAGCCGTCCCCAGGGTCCCTCTGGAAACACCATATATTTT

clone_size: .
d_call: TRBD1
v_call: TRBV6-2/TRBV6-3
j_call: TRBJ2-7
cdr3_aa: CASSRDRGYEQYF
cdr3_nt: TGTGCCAGCAGTCGGGACAGGGGGTACGAGCAGTACTTC

clone_size: once
d_call: TRBD2
v_call: TRBV5-1
j_call: TRBJ2-7
cdr3_aa: CASSLGGRALEQYF
cdr3_nt: TGCGCCAGCAGCTTGGGCGGGAGGGCCTTGGAGCAGTACTTC

clone_size: few
d_call: TRBD2
v_call: TRBV5-4
j_call: TRBJ2-1
cdr3_aa: CASSLIGTSGGHHSYNEQFF
cdr3_nt: TGTGCCAGCAGCTTGATAGGGACTAGCGGGGGGCATCACTCCTACAATGAGCAGTTCTTC

clone_size: .
d_call: TRBD1
v_call: TRBV6-2/TRBV6-3
j_call: TRBJ1-1
cdr3_aa: CASSAWTGREEAFF
cdr3_nt: TGTGCCAGCAGCGCCTGGACAGGGAGGGAAGAAGCTTTCTTT

clone_size: .
d_call: .
v_call: TRBV7-8
j_call: TRBJ1-2
cdr3_aa: CASTETEANYGYTF
cdr3_nt: TGTGCCAGCACCGAGACAGAGGCCAACTATGGCTACACCTTC

clone_size: once
d_call: TRBD1
v_call: TRBV7-9
j_call: TRBJ1-1
cdr3_aa: CASSPGTGVFTEAFF
cdr3_nt: TGTGCCAGCAGCCCCGGGACAGGGGTCTTCACTGAAGCTTTCTTT

clone_size: .
d_call: .
v_call: TRBV7-9
j_call: TRBJ2-1
cdr3_aa: CASSLVTGRRSEQFF
cdr3_nt: TGTGCCAGCAGCTTAGTAACGGGGAGAAGGAGTGAGCAGTTCTTC

clone_size: few
d_call: .
v_call: TRBV15
j_call: TRBJ2-3
cdr3_aa: CATSREQRLATIDTQYF
cdr3_nt: TGTGCCACCAGCAGAGAGCAGAGGCTAGCGACGATAGATACGCAGTATTTT

clone_size: few
d_call: TRBD1
v_call: TRBV6-2/TRBV6-3
j_call: TRBJ2-1
cdr3_aa: CASSGARGRNEQFF
cdr3_nt: TGTGCCAGCAGCGGCGCCAGGGGGCGTAATGAGCAGTTCTTC

clone_size: few
d_call: TRBD1
v_call: TRBV3-1/TRBV3-2
j_call: TRBJ1-2
cdr3_aa: CASSQDGTDRHYGYTF
cdr3_nt: TGTGCCAGCAGCCAAGACGGGACAGACCGTCACTATGGCTACACCTTC

clone_size: .
d_call: TRBD1
v_call: TRBV29-1
j_call: TRBJ2-1
cdr3_aa: CSAGTGVGNEQFF
cdr3_nt: TGCAGCGCCGGGACAGGGGTTGGGAATGAGCAGTTCTTC

clone_size: .
d_call: .
v_call: TRBV11-2
j_call: TRBJ2-6
cdr3_aa: CASSPLGLLGANVLTF
cdr3_nt: TGTGCCAGCAGCCCACTCGGACTCCTTGGGGCCAACGTCCTGACTTTC

clone_size: .
d_call: .
v_call: TRBV13
j_call: TRBJ2-3
cdr3_aa: CASSLRRRGDFTDTQYF
cdr3_nt: TGTGCCAGCAGCTTAAGGCGCAGGGGGGACTTCACAGATACGCAGTATTTT

clone_size: .
d_call: TRBD2
v_call: TRBV7-3
j_call: TRBJ2-7
cdr3_aa: CASSLSPGGPYEQYF
cdr3_nt: TGTGCCAGCAGCCTAAGTCCGGGGGGGCCCTACGAGCAGTACTTC

clone_size: once
d_call: TRBD1
v_call: TRBV4-3
j_call: TRBJ2-6
cdr3_aa: CASSRRGQGDSGANVLTF
cdr3_nt: TGCGCCAGCAGCCGTAGGGGACAGGGAGACTCTGGGGCCAACGTCCTGACTTTC

clone_size: .
d_call: .
v_call: TRBV28
j_call: TRBJ1-4
cdr3_aa: CASSPGSTNEKLFF
cdr3_nt: TGTGCCAGCAGTCCGGGATCAACTAATGAAAAACTGTTTTTT

clone_size: .
d_call: .
v_call: TRBV13
j_call: TRBJ1-3
cdr3_aa: CASSLSRVNSGNTIYF
cdr3_nt: TGTGCCAGCTCCCTCTCGCGGGTAAACTCTGGAAACACCATATATTTT

clone_size: .
d_call: .
v_call: TRBV6-2/TRBV6-3
j_call: TRBJ1-5
cdr3_aa: CASSWRTVYNQPQHF
cdr3_nt: TGTGCCAGCAGTTGGAGGACAGTGTACAATCAGCCCCAGCATTTT

clone_size: .
d_call: TRBD2
v_call: TRBV7-2
j_call: TRBJ2-1
cdr3_aa: CASSVLAGTYNEQFF
cdr3_nt: TGTGCCAGCAGCGTCCTAGCGGGGACCTACAATGAGCAGTTCTTC

clone_size: .
d_call: .
v_call: TRBV24-1
j_call: TRBJ2-1
cdr3_aa: CATSDSAHPRNEQFF
cdr3_nt: TGTGCCACCAGTGATTCTGCTCACCCTCGGAATGAGCAGTTCTTC

clone_size: few
d_call: TRBD1
v_call: TRBV28
j_call: TRBJ1-6
cdr3_aa: CASSGYRGRISPLHF
cdr3_nt: TGTGCCAGCAGTGGCTACAGGGGGCGGATTTCACCCCTCCACTTT

clone_size: .
d_call: TRBD1
v_call: TRBV7-9
j_call: TRBJ1-2
cdr3_aa: CASSWDRGSGGYTF
cdr3_nt: TGTGCCAGCAGCTGGGACAGGGGGTCGGGTGGCTACACCTTC

clone_size: .
d_call: TRBD2
v_call: TRBV4-1
j_call: TRBJ2-1
cdr3_aa: CASSQDGLAGRNEQFF
cdr3_nt: TGCGCCAGCAGCCAAGATGGACTAGCGGGACGGAATGAGCAGTTCTTC

clone_size: .
d_call: TRBD1
v_call: TRBV7-9
j_call: TRBJ1-1
cdr3_aa: CASTQTSGTANTEAFF
cdr3_nt: TGTGCCAGCACTCAGACTTCCGGGACAGCGAACACTGAAGCTTTCTTT

clone_size: .
d_call: .
v_call: TRBV5-6
j_call: TRBJ1-3
cdr3_aa: CASSSDPGTGNTIYF
cdr3_nt: TGTGCCAGCAGCTCAGATCCAGGGACTGGAAACACCATATATTTT

clone_size: .
d_call: .
v_call: TRBV19
j_call: TRBJ2-2
cdr3_aa: CASSTQVAGELFF
cdr3_nt: TGTGCCAGTAGTACGCAGGTGGCCGGGGAGCTGTTTTTT

clone_size: .
d_call: .
v_call: TRBV19
j_call: TRBJ1-3
cdr3_aa: CASTPPRGRYGNTIYF
cdr3_nt: TGTGCCAGTACCCCTCCCAGGGGTAGATATGGAAACACCATATATTTT

clone_size: .
d_call: TRBD2
v_call: TRBV11-3
j_call: TRBJ2-7
cdr3_aa: CASSQGLAGVSEQYF
cdr3_nt: TGTGCCAGCAGTCAGGGACTAGCGGGAGTGTCTGAGCAGTACTTC

clone_size: .
d_call: TRBD2
v_call: TRBV5-4
j_call: TRBJ2-5
cdr3_aa: CASSYGLAPGESKTQYF
cdr3_nt: TGTGCCAGCAGCTATGGACTAGCGCCTGGCGAGTCGAAGACCCAGTACTTC

clone_size: .
d_call: TRBD1
v_call: TRBV6-6
j_call: TRBJ1-2
cdr3_aa: CASRTTGEGGYTF
cdr3_nt: TGTGCCAGCAGGACGACAGGGGAGGGAGGCTACACCTTC

clone_size: .
d_call: TRBD1
v_call: TRBV7-2
j_call: TRBJ2-4
cdr3_aa: CASSRGQGPVNIQYF
cdr3_nt: TGTGCCAGCAGCCGCGGACAGGGACCGGTAAACATTCAGTACTTC

clone_size: few
d_call: TRBD1
v_call: TRBV4-1
j_call: TRBJ1-4
cdr3_aa: CASSQVGGQRNEKLFF
cdr3_nt: TGCGCCAGCAGCCAAGTAGGGGGACAGCGAAATGAAAAACTGTTTTTT

clone_size: .
d_call: TRBD1
v_call: TRBV30
j_call: TRBJ1-5
cdr3_aa: CAWAPDRNQPQHF
cdr3_nt: TGTGCCTGGGCCCCGGACAGGAATCAGCCCCAGCATTTT

clone_size: few
d_call: TRBD1
v_call: TRBV7-3
j_call: TRBJ2-7
cdr3_aa: CASSAGTGGTYEQYF
cdr3_nt: TGTGCCAGCAGCGCAGGGACAGGGGGAACCTACGAGCAGTACTTC

clone_size: .
d_call: .
v_call: TRBV5-1
j_call: TRBJ2-2
cdr3_aa: CASSLLEAGTGELFF
cdr3_nt: TGCGCCAGCAGCTTACTAGAGGCCGGGACCGGGGAGCTGTTTTTT

clone_size: .
d_call: .
v_call: TRBV7-9
j_call: TRBJ1-1
cdr3_aa: CASSESLIAFF
cdr3_nt: TGTGCCAGCAGCGAAAGCTTGATAGCTTTCTTT

clone_size: once
d_call: TRBD1
v_call: TRBV9
j_call: TRBJ2-5
cdr3_aa: CASSVAGGNKETQYF
cdr3_nt: TGTGCCAGCAGCGTAGCAGGGGGCAATAAAGAGACCCAGTACTTC

clone_size: .
d_call: .
v_call: TRBV6-5
j_call: TRBJ2-1
cdr3_aa: CASLWTPRYNEQFF
cdr3_nt: TGTGCCAGCCTTTGGACTCCTCGATACAATGAGCAGTTCTTC

clone_size: .
d_call: .
v_call: TRBV19
j_call: TRBJ2-5
cdr3_aa: CASSIAWTVSSQTQYF
cdr3_nt: TGTGCCAGTAGTATTGCGTGGACAGTGAGTAGCCAGACCCAGTACTTC

clone_size: .
d_call: .
v_call: TRBV7-8
j_call: TRBJ2-2
cdr3_aa: CASSLGGWSGELFF
cdr3_nt: TGTGCCAGCAGCTTGGGGGGATGGAGCGGGGAGCTGTTTTTT

clone_size: .
d_call: TRBD1
v_call: TRBV19
j_call: TRBJ1-1
cdr3_aa: CASWDRVVTEAFF
cdr3_nt: TGTGCCAGTTGGGACAGGGTCGTGACTGAAGCTTTCTTT

clone_size: .
d_call: TRBD1
v_call: TRBV4-3
j_call: TRBJ2-5
cdr3_aa: CASSRKVGRGTETQYF
cdr3_nt: TGCGCCAGCAGCCGCAAGGTGGGCAGGGGGACAGAGACCCAGTACTTC

clone_size: .
d_call: TRBD1
v_call: TRBV10-1
j_call: TRBJ1-5
cdr3_aa: CASPDRVYQPQHF
cdr3_nt: TGCGCCAGCCCGGACAGGGTCTATCAGCCCCAGCATTTT

clone_size: .
d_call: .
v_call: TRBV29-1
j_call: TRBJ1-3
cdr3_aa: CSVEPNSSGNTIYF
cdr3_nt: TGCAGCGTTGAACCTAACAGCTCTGGAAACACCATATATTTT